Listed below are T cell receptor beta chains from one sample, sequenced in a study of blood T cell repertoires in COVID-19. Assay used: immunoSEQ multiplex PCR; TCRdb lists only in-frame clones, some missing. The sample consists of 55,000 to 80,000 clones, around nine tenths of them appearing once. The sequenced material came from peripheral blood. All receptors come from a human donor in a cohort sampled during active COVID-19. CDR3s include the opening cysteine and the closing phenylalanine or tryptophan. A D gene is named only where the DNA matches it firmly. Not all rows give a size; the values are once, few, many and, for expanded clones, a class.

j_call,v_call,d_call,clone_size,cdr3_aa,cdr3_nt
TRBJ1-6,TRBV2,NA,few,CASSPLTGTNSPLHF,TGTGCCAGCAGTCCTCTAACAGGCACTAATTCACCCCTCCACTTT
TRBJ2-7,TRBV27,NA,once,CASRPGSAYEQYF,TGTGCCAGCAGGCCGGGGTCTGCTTACGAGCAGTACTTC
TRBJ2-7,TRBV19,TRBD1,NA,CASSMDRGSHEQYF,TGTGCCAGTAGTATGGACAGGGGCAGCCACGAGCAGTACTTC
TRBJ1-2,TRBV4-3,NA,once,CASSQDSGFGGYTF,TGCGCCAGCAGCCAAGATTCAGGGTTTGGTGGCTACACCTTC
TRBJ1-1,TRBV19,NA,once,CASSGQDTEAFF,TGTGCCAGTTCCGGACAAGACACTGAAGCTTTCTTT
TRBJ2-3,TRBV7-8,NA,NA,CASSPWGSIHTDTQYF,TGTGCCAGCAGCCCCTGGGGCAGCATACACACAGATACGCAGTATTTT
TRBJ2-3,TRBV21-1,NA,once,CASSKLGGAGKDTQYF,TGTGCCAGCAGCAAACTCGGGGGGGCAGGCAAAGATACGCAGTATTTT
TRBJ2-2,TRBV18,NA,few,CASSQGQTTGELFF,TGTGCCAGCTCACAAGGACAGACCACCGGGGAGCTGTTTTTT
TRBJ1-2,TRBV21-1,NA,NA,CASSSPVGREAYGYTF,TGTGCCAGCAGCTCCCCGGTGGGCAGGGAGGCCTATGGCTACACCTTC
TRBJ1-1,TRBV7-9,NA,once,CASSLLAGDAFF,TGTGCCAGCAGCTTACTGGCAGGGGATGCTTTCTTT
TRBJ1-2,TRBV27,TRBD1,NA,CASRSSGTASIGYTF,TGTGCCAGCAGAAGTTCGGGGACAGCATCTATCGGCTACACCTTC
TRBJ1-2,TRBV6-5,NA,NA,CASSWDKKDYGYTF,TGTGCCAGCAGTTGGGACAAAAAAGACTATGGCTACACCTTC
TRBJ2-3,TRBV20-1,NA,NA,CSGVLGHTQYF,TGCAGTGGCGTACTGGGGCATACGCAGTATTTT
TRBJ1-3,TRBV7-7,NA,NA,CASSAGGSSGNTIYF,TGTGCTAGCAGCGCCGGCGGGAGCTCTGGAAACACCATATATTTT
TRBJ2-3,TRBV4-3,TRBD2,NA,CASSQAVAGGREDTQYF,TGCGCCAGCAGCCAAGCGGTAGCGGGAGGCCGGGAAGATACGCAGTATTTT
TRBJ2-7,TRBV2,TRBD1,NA,CASQGQGPYEQYF,TGTGCCAGCCAGGGACAGGGGCCCTACGAGCAGTACTTC
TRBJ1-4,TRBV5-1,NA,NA,CASSGQGATNEKLFF,TGCGCCAGCAGCGGCCAAGGGGCAACTAATGAAAAACTGTTTTTT
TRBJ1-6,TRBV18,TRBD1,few,CASSLQGANSPLHF,TGTGCCAGCTCACTCCAGGGGGCGAATTCACCCCTCCACTTT
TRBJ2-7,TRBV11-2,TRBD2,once,CASSLDLGLDWREQYF,TGTGCCAGCAGCTTAGATTTGGGACTAGATTGGCGCGAGCAGTACTTC
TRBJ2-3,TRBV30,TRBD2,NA,CAWRLIAGVGDTQYF,TGTGCCTGGAGATTAATAGCGGGAGTCGGGGATACGCAGTATTTT
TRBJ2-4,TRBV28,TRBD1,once,CATRQGDIQYF,TGTGCCACCCGACAGGGGGACATTCAGTACTTC
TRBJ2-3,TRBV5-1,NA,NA,CASSLWVSVQGDTQYF,TGCGCCAGCAGCTTGTGGGTTAGCGTTCAAGGAGATACGCAGTATTTT
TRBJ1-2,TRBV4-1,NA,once,CASSRADFVYGYTF,TGCGCCAGCAGCCGAGCCGATTTTGTTTATGGCTACACCTTC
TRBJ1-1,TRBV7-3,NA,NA,CASSLSRGTEAFF,TGTGCCAGCAGCTTATCTCGGGGCACTGAAGCTTTCTTT
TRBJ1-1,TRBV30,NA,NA,CALGEGRTEAFF,TGTGCCTTAGGGGAGGGGCGGACTGAAGCTTTCTTT
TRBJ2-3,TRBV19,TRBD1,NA,CASQQDRGKNTQYF,TGTGCCAGCCAACAGGACAGGGGAAAGAATACGCAGTATTTT
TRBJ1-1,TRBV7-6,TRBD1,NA,CASSLEGAGTEAFF,TGTGCCAGCAGCTTAGAGGGGGCTGGGACTGAAGCTTTCTTT
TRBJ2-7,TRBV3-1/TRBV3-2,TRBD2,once,CASSQAGTRAYEQYF,TGTGCCAGCAGCCAAGCCGGGACTAGGGCCTACGAGCAGTACTTC
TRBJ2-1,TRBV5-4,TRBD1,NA,CAGWDRGANEQFF,TGTGCCGGGTGGGACAGGGGAGCAAATGAGCAGTTCTTC
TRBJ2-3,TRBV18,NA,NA,CASSPRAPTDTQYF,TGTGCCAGCTCACCACGCGCCCCCACAGATACGCAGTATTTT
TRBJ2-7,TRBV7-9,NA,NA,CASSQRRTEQYF,TGTGCCAGCAGCCAGCGCCGGACTGAGCAGTACTTC
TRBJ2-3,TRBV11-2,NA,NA,CASSLAGRSTDTQYF,TGTGCCAGCAGCTTAGCGGGGAGGAGCACAGATACGCAGTATTTT
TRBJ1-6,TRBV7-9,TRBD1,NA,CASSRGTGRSPLHF,TGTGCCAGCAGCCGCGGGACAGGGAGATCACCCCTCCACTTT
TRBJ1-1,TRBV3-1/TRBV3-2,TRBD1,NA,CASSQEWAGQGVSEAFF,TGTGCCAGCAGCCAAGAATGGGCTGGGCAGGGGGTCAGTGAAGCTTTCTTT
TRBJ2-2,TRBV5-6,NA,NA,CASSFGPGKTGELFF,TGTGCCAGCAGCTTTGGGCCAGGGAAAACCGGGGAGCTGTTTTTT
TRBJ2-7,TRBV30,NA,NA,CAWSVRSEQYF,TGTGCCTGGAGTGTACGGAGCGAGCAGTACTTC
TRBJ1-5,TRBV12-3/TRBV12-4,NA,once,CASRQQTNQPQHF,TGTGCCAGCAGACAGCAGACCAATCAGCCCCAGCATTTT
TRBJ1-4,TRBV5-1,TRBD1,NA,CASSSRTGVRGTNEKLFF,TGCGCCAGCAGCTCAAGGACAGGGGTAAGAGGAACTAATGAAAAACTGTTTTTT
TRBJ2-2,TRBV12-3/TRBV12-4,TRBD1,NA,CASAGTGAGELFF,TGTGCCAGCGCCGGGACAGGGGCCGGGGAGCTGTTTTTT
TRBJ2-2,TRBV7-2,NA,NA,CASSFTTGTGELFF,TGTGCCAGCAGCTTCACGACAGGTACCGGGGAGCTGTTTTTT
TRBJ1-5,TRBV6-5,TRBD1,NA,CAGRTGESNQPQHF,TGTGCCGGACGGACAGGGGAATCCAATCAGCCCCAGCATTTT
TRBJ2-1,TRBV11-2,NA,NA,CASSWSGEQFF,TGTGCCAGCAGCTGGAGTGGTGAGCAGTTCTTC
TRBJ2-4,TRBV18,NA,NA,CASSPQRGAGNIQYF,TGTGCCAGCTCACCCCAACGGGGGGCAGGAAACATTCAGTACTTC
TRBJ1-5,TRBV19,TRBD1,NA,CASSIVGTGSRGVNQPQHF,TGTGCCAGTAGTATAGTTGGGACAGGGTCCCGTGGGGTGAATCAGCCCCAGCATTTT
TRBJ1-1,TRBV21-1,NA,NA,CGEGMAGGNTEAFF,TGTGGGGAAGGTATGGCAGGGGGGAACACTGAAGCTTTCTTT
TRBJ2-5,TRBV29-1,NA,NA,CSVLQSAETQYF,TGCAGCGTTTTACAGTCGGCGGAGACCCAGTACTTC
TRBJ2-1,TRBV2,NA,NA,CASSEALSSYNEQFF,TGTGCCAGCAGTGAAGCGCTTAGCAGCTACAATGAGCAGTTCTTC
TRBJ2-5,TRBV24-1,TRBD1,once,CATSEGGSGIETQYF,TGTGCCACCAGTGAAGGGGGCTCCGGGATCGAGACCCAGTACTTC
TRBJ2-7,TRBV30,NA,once,CAWRVTGSYEQYF,TGTGCCTGGAGGGTCACCGGCTCCTACGAGCAGTACTTC
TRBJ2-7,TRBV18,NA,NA,CASSPKGNEQYF,TGTGCCAGCTCACCAAAGGGGAACGAGCAGTACTTC
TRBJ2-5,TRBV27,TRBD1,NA,CASSPTGGRETQYF,TGTGCCAGCAGTCCCACAGGGGGCCGGGAGACCCAGTACTTC
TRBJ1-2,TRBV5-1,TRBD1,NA,CASSLGERRTGGNGYTF,TGCGCCAGCAGCTTGGGGGAACGGCGAACAGGGGGCAATGGCTACACCTTC
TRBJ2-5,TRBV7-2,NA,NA,CASLKGRSGETQYF,TGTGCCAGCCTCAAAGGACGATCGGGGGAGACCCAGTACTTC
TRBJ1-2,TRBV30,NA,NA,CAWRQTSFYGYTF,TGTGCCTGGAGACAAACCTCGTTCTATGGCTACACCTTC
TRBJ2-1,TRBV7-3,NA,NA,CASSLSRDSYNEQFF,TGTGCCAGCAGCTTAAGCCGGGACTCCTACAATGAGCAGTTCTTC
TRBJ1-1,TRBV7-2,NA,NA,CASSEGLLNTEAFF,TGTGCCAGCAGCGAAGGACTGCTGAACACTGAAGCTTTCTTT
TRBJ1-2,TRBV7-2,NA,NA,CASSLGAYGYTF,TGTGCCAGCAGCTTAGGGGCCTATGGCTACACCTTC
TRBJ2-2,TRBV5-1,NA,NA,CASSLVSARGTGELFF,TGCGCCAGCAGCTTGGTTTCAGCTCGAGGCACCGGGGAGCTGTTTTTT
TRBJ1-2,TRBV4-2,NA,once,CASSQDRLRAPYGYTF,TGTGCCAGCAGCCAAGATCGCCTGCGGGCTCCCTATGGCTACACCTTC
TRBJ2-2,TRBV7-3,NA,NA,CASSLTSPGSAGELFF,TGTGCCAGCAGCTTAACGTCGCCAGGGTCGGCCGGGGAGCTGTTTTTT